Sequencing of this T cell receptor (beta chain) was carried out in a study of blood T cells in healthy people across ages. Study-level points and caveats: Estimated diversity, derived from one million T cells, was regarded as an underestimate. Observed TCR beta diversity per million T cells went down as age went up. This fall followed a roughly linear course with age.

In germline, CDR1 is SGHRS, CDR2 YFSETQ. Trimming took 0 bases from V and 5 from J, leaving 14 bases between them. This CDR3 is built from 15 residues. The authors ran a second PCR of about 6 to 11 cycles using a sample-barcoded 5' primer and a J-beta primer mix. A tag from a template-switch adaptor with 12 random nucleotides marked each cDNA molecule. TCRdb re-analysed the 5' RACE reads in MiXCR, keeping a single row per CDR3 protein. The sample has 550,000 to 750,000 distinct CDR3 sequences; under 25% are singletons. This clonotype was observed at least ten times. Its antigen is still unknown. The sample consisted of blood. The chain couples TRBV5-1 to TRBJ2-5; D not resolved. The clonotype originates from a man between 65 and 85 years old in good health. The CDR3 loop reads CASSLDPTSSETQYF. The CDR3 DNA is TGCGCCAGCAGCTTGGACCCGACCTCGTCCGAGACCCAGTACTTC.